A selection of T cell receptor beta chains follows, all from one sample in a study of shared clonotypes between healthy human individuals. Some clones are missing from TCRdb's copy, which holds only in-frame ones; the method was immunoSEQ multiplex PCR. The sample shows more than 2 million clones, about 94% of them seen only once. The specimen was naive CD8+ T cells from PBMCs. The source of these receptors is a man in his late teens or twenties in good health. Some clones in this sample may be carry-over from other donors' samples. Each CDR3 is given with its conserved first and last residue. The D gene is left open where the match is weak. Rows may omit the clone size; those that give it use once, few, many or a size class.

j_gene	v_gene	d_gene	abundance	CDR3nt	CDR3aa
TRBJ2-5	TRBV7-2	TRBD2	-	TGTGCCAGCAGCCGCGGGAGGGCGGGAGACGGTTGGGAGACCCAGTACTTC	CASSRGRAGDGWETQYF
TRBJ2-7	TRBV9	TRBD1	few	TGTGCCAGCAGCGTAGAAGGGGGCCCAGCTACCGAGCAGTACTTC	CASSVEGGPATEQYF
TRBJ1-5	TRBV6-6	-	-	TGTGCCAGCAGTGACACGGACGATAGCAATCAGCCCCAGCATTTT	CASSDTDDSNQPQHF
TRBJ2-1	TRBV28	TRBD2	-	TGTGCCAGCAGCCCTCGACTAGCTTCTCAGGGTGAGCAGTTCTTC	CASSPRLASQGEQFF
TRBJ2-7	TRBV7-8	TRBD1	-	TGTGCCAGCAGCTTGGACAGGGCCTACGAGCAGTACTTC	CASSLDRAYEQYF
TRBJ2-3	TRBV7-9	-	-	TGTGCCAGCAGCCGAGGAGCTACTAACACAGATACGCAGTATTTT	CASSRGATNTDTQYF
TRBJ2-5	TRBV28	-	once	TGTGCCAGCAGTCTCGTCAAATTCCAAGAGACCCAGTACTTC	CASSLVKFQETQYF
TRBJ2-3	TRBV7-6	-	-	TGTGCCAGCAGCTTAGTAACAGGGACCACAGATACGCAGTATTTT	CASSLVTGTTDTQYF
TRBJ2-7	TRBV11-2	TRBD1	-	TGTGCCAGCAGATTGCGCACGGGACAGGGCGCCTACGAGCAGTACTTC	CASRLRTGQGAYEQYF
TRBJ2-7	TRBV19	-	-	TGTGCCAGTAGTGGGGGCCAGCACTACGAGCAGTACTTC	CASSGGQHYEQYF
TRBJ2-6	TRBV9	-	-	TGTGCCAGCAGCGACATGGGGGCTGGGGCCAACGTCCTGACTTTC	CASSDMGAGANVLTF
TRBJ2-5	TRBV23-1	-	-	TGCGCCAGCAGTCAATCGCCGTTGGTTGAGACCCAGTACTTC	CASSQSPLVETQYF
TRBJ2-2	TRBV6-1	TRBD1	-	TGTGCCAGCGGGACAGTCAACACCGGGGAGCTGTTTTTT	CASGTVNTGELFF
TRBJ2-1	TRBV4-1	-	-	TGCGCCAGCAGCCTAGAGGCTGGGACCGCCACCTACAATGAGCAGTTCTTC	CASSLEAGTATYNEQFF
TRBJ1-1	TRBV4-3	TRBD1	once	TGCGCCAGCAGCCAAGGGGGGTGGTCAGGGGGACCGAACACTGAAGCTTTCTTT	CASSQGGWSGGPNTEAFF
TRBJ2-7	TRBV7-8	TRBD1	-	TGTGCCAGCAGCCACGGGACAGGGGGCAACGAGCAGTACTTC	CASSHGTGGNEQYF
TRBJ2-7	TRBV30	TRBD2	-	TGTGCCTGGGGCGGGAGGTACGAGCAGTACTTC	CAWGGRYEQYF
TRBJ2-7	TRBV6-1	-	-	TGTGCCAGCAGTAGTAGGGACTCCTACGAGCAGTACTTC	CASSSRDSYEQYF
TRBJ2-1	TRBV28	TRBD2	-	TGTGCCAGCAGTCCGGGACTAGGGGACCACAATGAGCAGTTCTTC	CASSPGLGDHNEQFF
TRBJ2-7	TRBV6-5	-	-	TGTGCCAGCAGCCCTAGGACAATACCGTACGAGCAGTACTTC	CASSPRTIPYEQYF
TRBJ1-1	TRBV28	-	-	TGTGCCAGCAGTTTGGTGGGAGGTAACACTGAAGCTTTCTTT	CASSLVGGNTEAFF
TRBJ2-2	TRBV5-6	TRBD1	-	TGTGCCAGCAGCGGCGACAGGGAGTATACCGGGGAGCTGTTTTTT	CASSGDREYTGELFF
TRBJ1-5	TRBV7-9	TRBD1	once	TGTGCCAGCAGCTTGGGGGGACAGTATAGCAATCAGCCCCAGCATTTT	CASSLGGQYSNQPQHF
TRBJ2-3	TRBV12-5	TRBD2	-	TGTGCTAGTGGTCCGGGACTAGCGGGAGGAGATACGCAGTATTTT	CASGPGLAGGDTQYF
TRBJ2-1	TRBV28	TRBD1	-	TGTGCCAGCCGGGACAGGGGGTACGAGCAGTTCTTC	CASRDRGYEQFF
TRBJ2-1	TRBV9	TRBD1	-	TGTGCCAGCAGCGTTACCGGGACAGGGTGGAATGAGCAGTTCTTC	CASSVTGTGWNEQFF